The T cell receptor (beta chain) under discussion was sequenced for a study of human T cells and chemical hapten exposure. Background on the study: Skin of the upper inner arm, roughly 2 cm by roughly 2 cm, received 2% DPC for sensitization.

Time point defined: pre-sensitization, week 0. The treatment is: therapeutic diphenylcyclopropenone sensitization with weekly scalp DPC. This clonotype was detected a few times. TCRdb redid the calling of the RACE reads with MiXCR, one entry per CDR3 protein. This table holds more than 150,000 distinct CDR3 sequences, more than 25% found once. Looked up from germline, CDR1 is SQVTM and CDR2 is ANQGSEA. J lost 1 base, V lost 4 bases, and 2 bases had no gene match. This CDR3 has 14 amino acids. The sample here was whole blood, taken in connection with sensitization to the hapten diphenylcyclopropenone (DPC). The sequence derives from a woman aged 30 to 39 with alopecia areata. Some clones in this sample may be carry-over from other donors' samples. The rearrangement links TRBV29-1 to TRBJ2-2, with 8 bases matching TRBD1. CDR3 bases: TGCAGCGTTGGGGGACAGGTGAACACCGGGGAGCTGTTTTTT. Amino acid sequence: CSVGGQVNTGELFF.